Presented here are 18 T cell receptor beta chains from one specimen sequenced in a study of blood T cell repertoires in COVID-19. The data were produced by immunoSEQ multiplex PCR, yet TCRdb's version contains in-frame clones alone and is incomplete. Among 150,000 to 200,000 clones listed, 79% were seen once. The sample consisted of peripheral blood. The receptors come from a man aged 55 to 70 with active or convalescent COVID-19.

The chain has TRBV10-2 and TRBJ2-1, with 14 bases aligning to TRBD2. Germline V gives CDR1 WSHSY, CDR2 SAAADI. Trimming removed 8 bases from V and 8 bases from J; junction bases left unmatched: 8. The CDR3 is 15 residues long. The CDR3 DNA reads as TGCGCCAGCCAGTACGGGACTAGCGGGAGAGATGAGCAGTTCTTC. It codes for CASQYGTSGRDEQFF.

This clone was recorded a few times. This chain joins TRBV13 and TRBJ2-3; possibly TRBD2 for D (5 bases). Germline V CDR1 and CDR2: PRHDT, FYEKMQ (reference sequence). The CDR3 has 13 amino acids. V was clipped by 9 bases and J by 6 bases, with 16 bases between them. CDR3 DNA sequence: TGTGCCAGTGACCACTCGTCTAGCGATACGCAGTATTTT. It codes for CASDHSSSDTQYF.

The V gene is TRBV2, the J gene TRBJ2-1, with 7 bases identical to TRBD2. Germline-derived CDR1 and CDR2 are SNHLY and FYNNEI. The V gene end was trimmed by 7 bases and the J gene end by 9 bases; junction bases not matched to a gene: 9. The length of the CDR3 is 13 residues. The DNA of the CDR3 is TGTGCCAGCACCTTGCGGGAGCGGAGTGAGCAGTTCTTC. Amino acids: CASTLRERSEQFF.

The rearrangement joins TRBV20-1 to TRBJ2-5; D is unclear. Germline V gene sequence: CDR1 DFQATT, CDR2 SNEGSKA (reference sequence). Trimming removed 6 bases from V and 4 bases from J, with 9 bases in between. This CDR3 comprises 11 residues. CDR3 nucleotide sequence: TGCAGTGCCACGACGGGAGAGACCCAGTACTTC. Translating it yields CSATTGETQYF.

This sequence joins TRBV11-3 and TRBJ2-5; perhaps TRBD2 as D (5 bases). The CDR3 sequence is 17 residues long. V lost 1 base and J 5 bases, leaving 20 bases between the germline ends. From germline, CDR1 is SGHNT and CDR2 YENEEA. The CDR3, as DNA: TGTGCCAGCAGCTTAGGAGGGTCAGCTCCAAGAGAGGAGACCCAGTACTTC. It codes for CASSLGGSAPREETQYF.

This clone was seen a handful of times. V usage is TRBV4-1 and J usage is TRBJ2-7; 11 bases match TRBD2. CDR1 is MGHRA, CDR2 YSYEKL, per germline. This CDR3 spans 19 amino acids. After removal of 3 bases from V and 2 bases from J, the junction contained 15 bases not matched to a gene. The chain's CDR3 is CASSHLATSGVTRPYEQYF. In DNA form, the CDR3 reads TGCGCCAGCAGCCACCTCGCGACTAGCGGGGTTACACGGCCCTACGAGCAGTACTTC.

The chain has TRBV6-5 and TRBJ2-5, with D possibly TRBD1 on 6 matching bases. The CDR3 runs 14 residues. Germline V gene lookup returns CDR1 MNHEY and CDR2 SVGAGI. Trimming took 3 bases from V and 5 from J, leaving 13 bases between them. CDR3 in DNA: TGTGCCAGCAGTTATCGAGGGGGATATGAGACCCAGTACTTC. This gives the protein CASSYRGGYETQYF.

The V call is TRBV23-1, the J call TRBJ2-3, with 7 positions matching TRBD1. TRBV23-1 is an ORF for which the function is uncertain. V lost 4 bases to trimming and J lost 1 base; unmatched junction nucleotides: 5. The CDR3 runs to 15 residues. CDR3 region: CASSLTGCGTDTQYF. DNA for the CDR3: TGCGCCAGCAGTCTGACAGGGTGCGGCACAGATACGCAGTATTTT.

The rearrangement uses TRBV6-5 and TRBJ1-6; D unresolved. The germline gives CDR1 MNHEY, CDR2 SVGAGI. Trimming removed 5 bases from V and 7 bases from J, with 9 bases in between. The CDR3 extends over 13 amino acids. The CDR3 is CASSLQRNSPLHF. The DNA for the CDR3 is TGTGCCAGCAGTCTCCAGAGGAATTCACCCCTCCACTTT.

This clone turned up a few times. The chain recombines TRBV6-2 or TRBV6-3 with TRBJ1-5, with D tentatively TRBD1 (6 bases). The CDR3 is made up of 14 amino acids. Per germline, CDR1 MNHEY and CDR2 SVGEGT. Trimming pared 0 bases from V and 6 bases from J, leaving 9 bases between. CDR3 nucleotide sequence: TGTGCCAGCAGTTACTCGAAGACAGGTCAGCCCCAGCATTTT. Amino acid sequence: CASSYSKTGQPQHF.

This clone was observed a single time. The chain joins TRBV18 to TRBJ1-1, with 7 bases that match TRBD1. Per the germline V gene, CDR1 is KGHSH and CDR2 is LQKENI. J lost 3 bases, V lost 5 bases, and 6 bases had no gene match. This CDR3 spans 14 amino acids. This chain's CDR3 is CASSGFTGDTEAFF. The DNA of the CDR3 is TGTGCCAGCTCAGGATTTACAGGGGACACTGAAGCTTTCTTT.

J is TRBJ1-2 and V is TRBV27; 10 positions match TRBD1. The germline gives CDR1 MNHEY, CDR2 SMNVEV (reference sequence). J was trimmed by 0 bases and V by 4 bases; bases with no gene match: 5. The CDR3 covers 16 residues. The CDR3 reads CASSSRTGGSNYGYTF. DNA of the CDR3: TGTGCCAGCAGTTCCCGGACAGGGGGGTCTAACTATGGCTACACCTTC.

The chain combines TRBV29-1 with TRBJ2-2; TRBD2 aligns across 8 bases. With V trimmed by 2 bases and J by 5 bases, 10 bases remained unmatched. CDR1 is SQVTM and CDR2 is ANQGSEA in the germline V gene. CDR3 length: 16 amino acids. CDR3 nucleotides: TGCAGCGTTGAATGGTACGGGAGGGCCAGAACCGGGGAGCTGTTTTTT. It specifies CSVEWYGRARTGELFF.

The CDR3 DNA reads as TGTGCCAGCAGCCAAGCAATGAGGACTGAAGCTTTCTTT. It yields the protein CASSQAMRTEAFF. The V gene is TRBV3-1 (or the pseudogene TRBV3-2), the J gene TRBJ1-1; D remains ambiguous. From germline, CDR1 is LGHDT and CDR2 YNNKEL (reference sequence). The CDR3 extends over 13 amino acids. The germline V and J ends were trimmed by 1 base and 5 bases, with 8 bases remaining between them.

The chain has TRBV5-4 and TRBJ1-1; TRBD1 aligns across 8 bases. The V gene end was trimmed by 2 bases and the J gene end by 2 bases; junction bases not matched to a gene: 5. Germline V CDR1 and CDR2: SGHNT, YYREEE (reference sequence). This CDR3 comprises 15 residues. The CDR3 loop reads CASSLPTGVNTEAFF. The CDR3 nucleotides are TGTGCCAGCAGCTTACCGACAGGGGTAAACACTGAAGCTTTCTTT.

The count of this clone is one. The CDR3: CASSPPTGGPSGANVLTF. As DNA, the CDR3 is TGTGCCAGCTCACCGCCGACAGGGGGGCCCTCTGGGGCCAACGTCCTGACTTTC. The V call is TRBV18, the J call TRBJ2-6; 9 bases match TRBD1. The germline gives CDR1 KGHSH, CDR2 LQKENI. The J segment lost 0 bases and the V segment lost 3 bases, leaving 6 bases of the junction unmatched. The CDR3 contains 18 residues.

The CDR3 loop reads CASKETGNYGYTF. Here the CDR3 DNA reads TGTGCCAGTAAAGAAACAGGGAACTATGGCTACACCTTC. The rearrangement joins TRBV19 to TRBJ1-2; tentatively, D is TRBD1 (6 bases). Germline CDR1 is LNHDA and CDR2 is SQIVND (reference sequence). This CDR3 is built from 13 residues. V dropped 7 bases and J dropped 2 bases, with 11 bases sitting between them.

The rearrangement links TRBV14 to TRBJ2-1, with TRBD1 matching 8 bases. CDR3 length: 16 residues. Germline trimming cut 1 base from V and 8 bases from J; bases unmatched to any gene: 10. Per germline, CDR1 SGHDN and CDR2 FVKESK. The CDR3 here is CASSQGTGFPRDEQFF. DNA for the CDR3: TGTGCCAGCAGCCAAGGGACAGGGTTCCCGAGGGATGAGCAGTTCTTC.